This TCR beta chain stems from a study of cytomegalovirus exposure and HLA in healthy donors. Study outcomes and limitations: The HLA-A and HLA-B alleles of most subjects were reportedly predicted accurately from TCR beta sequences.

A multiplex PCR was run with 60 Vbeta primers and 13 Jbeta primers. Here immunoSEQ multiplex PCR was the method, and the copy in TCRdb shows in-frame clones only, minus some. This sample has tens of thousands of clones, with 79% found just once. To note about this clone: As yet, its antigen is unknown.

The source material was PBMCs. This TCR was sampled from a woman between 35 and 50 years old in good health and CMV-seronegative.

CDR3 sequence (DNA): TGTGCCAGCAGCAAGGACAGCCAAGAGACCCAGTACTTC. It yields the protein CASSKDSQETQYF. The chain couples TRBV7-7 to TRBJ2-5; TRBD1 might be the D (6 bases). V was shortened by 5 bases and J by 1 base, with 8 bases between the two germline ends. CDR3 length: 13 amino acids. The germline V gene has CDR1 SSHAT and CDR2 FNYEAQ (reference sequence).